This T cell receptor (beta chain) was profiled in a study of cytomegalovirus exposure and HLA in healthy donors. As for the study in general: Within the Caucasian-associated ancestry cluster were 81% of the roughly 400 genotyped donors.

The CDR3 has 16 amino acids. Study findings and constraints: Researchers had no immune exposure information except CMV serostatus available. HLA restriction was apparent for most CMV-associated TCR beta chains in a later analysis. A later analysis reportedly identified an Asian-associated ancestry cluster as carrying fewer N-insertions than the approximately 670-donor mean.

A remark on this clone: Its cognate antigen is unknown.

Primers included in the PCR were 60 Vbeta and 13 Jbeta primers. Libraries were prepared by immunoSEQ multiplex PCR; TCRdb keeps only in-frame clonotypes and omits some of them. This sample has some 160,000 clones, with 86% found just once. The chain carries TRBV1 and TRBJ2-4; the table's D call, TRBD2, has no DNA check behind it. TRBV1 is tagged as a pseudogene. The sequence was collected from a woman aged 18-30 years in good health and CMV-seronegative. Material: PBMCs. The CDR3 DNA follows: TGCACCAGCAGACCAAGCGGGGGGGTGTCCAAAAACATTCAGTACTTC. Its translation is CTSRPSGGVSKNIQYF.